The clone carrying this T cell receptor beta chain occurred a few times. Its specificity is not known. The data stem from a study of cytomegalovirus exposure and HLA in healthy donors. This CDR3 spans 12 amino acids. V was pared by 3 bases and J by 7 bases, with 9 bases between. Germline values: CDR1 PRHDT, CDR2 FYEKMQ (reference sequence). Use of 60 Vbeta and 13 Jbeta primers characterized the PCR. Produced via immunoSEQ multiplex PCR; TCRdb's table is partial and in-frame only. The top ten hold approximately 6% of the sample, which has approximately 200,000 clones, roughly 80% seen once. The study's findings and limits: Compared with the roughly 700-donor mean, an Asian-associated ancestry cluster reportedly had fewer N-insertions, according to a later analysis.

Material: PBMCs. The receptor's source is a woman aged 25 to 39 in good health and CMV-seropositive. The rearrangement links TRBV13 to TRBJ1-1; no firm D call. Written as DNA, the CDR3 is TGTGCCAGCAGCTTCTCGTCCGGTGAAGCTTTCTTT. Its translation: CASSFSSGEAFF.